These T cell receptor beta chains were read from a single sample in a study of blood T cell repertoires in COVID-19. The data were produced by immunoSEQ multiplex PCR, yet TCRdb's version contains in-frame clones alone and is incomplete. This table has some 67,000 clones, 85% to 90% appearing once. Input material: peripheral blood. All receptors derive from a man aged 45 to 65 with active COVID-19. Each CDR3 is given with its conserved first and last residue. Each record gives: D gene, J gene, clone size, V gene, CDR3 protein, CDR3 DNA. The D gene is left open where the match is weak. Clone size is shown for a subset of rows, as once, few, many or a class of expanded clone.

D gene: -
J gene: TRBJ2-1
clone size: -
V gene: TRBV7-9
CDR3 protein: CASSLAGVGNEQFF
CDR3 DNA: TGTGCCAGCAGCTTAGCGGGAGTGGGCAATGAGCAGTTCTTC

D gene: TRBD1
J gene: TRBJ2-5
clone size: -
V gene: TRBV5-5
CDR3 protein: CASSRGDRVVETQYF
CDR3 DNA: TGTGCCAGCAGCCGGGGGGACAGGGTGGTGGAGACCCAGTACTTC

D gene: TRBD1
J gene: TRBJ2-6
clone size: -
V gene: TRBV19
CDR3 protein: CASTWTGVHSGANVLTF
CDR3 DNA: TGTGCCAGTACGTGGACAGGGGTCCACTCTGGGGCCAACGTCCTGACTTTC

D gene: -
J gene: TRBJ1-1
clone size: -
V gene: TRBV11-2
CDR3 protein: CASSPIRGENTEAFF
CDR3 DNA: TGTGCCAGCAGCCCCATACGGGGGGAGAACACTGAAGCTTTCTTT

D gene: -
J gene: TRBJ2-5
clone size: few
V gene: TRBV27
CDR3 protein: CASSLILSETQYF
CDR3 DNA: TGTGCCAGCAGTTTAATTCTGTCGGAGACCCAGTACTTC

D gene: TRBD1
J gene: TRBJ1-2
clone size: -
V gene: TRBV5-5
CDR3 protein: CASSLLQGASRGYTF
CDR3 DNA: TGTGCCAGCAGCTTATTACAGGGGGCGTCTCGCGGCTACACCTTC

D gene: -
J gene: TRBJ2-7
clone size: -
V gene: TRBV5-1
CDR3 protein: CASSLATSLDEQYF
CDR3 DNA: TGCGCCAGCAGCTTGGCCACTAGTTTGGACGAGCAGTACTTC

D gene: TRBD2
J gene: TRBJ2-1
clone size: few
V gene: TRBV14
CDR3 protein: CASSQASGSWNEQFF
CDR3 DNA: TGTGCCAGCAGCCAAGCTAGCGGGAGTTGGAATGAGCAGTTCTTC

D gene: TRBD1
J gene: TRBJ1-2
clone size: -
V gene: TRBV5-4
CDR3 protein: CASSPGQGLPYGYTF
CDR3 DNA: TGTGCCAGCAGCCCAGGACAGGGGCTTCCCTATGGCTACACCTTC

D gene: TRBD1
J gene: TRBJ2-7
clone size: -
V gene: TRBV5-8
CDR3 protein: CASSFIGTGSYEQYF
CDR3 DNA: TGTGCCAGCAGCTTTATCGGGACAGGATCCTACGAGCAGTACTTC